The rows below give T cell receptor beta chains drawn from one sample of a study of control samples from healthy donors and cancer patients. Produced via immunoSEQ multiplex PCR; TCRdb's table is partial and in-frame only. Counted here are approximately 230,000 clones, approximately 80% occurring once; the ten biggest clones make up roughly 13%. What was sequenced was PBMCs. Source of these receptors: a woman between 55 and 75 years old with lung cancer. Both conserved end residues are part of each CDR3. A D gene is named only where the DNA matches it firmly. Some rows have no size entry. The others give once, few or many, or a class for an expanded clone.

CASSLARGANYGYTF,TGTGCCAGCAGCTTGGCTCGGGGAGCTAACTATGGCTACACCTTC,TRBV5-5,TRBJ1-2,.,few
CASSLSQGVGTEAFF,TGTGCCAGCAGTTTATCACAGGGGGTTGGCACTGAAGCTTTCTTT,TRBV27,TRBJ1-1,TRBD1,.
CAISVQGPTLEAFF,TGTGCCATCAGTGTCCAGGGGCCTACTCTTGAAGCTTTCTTT,TRBV10-3,TRBJ1-1,.,.
CASRKQVAQETQYF,TGTGCCAGCAGAAAGCAGGTTGCCCAAGAGACCCAGTACTTC,TRBV2,TRBJ2-5,.,.
CASRIEGGDNEQFF,TGTGCCAGCAGAATCGAGGGAGGGGACAATGAGCAGTTCTTC,TRBV27,TRBJ2-1,TRBD2,.
CATSDSKVPHYGYTF,TGTGCCACCAGTGACTCTAAGGTCCCCCACTATGGCTACACCTTC,TRBV24-1,TRBJ1-2,.,.
CASRSGGGFEDTQYF,TGTGCCAGCAGGAGCGGGGGGGGGTTTGAAGATACGCAGTATTTT,TRBV6-5,TRBJ2-3,TRBD2,.
CAWGPTGLQPQHF,TGTGCCTGGGGACCCACAGGGTTACAGCCCCAGCATTTT,TRBV30,TRBJ1-5,.,once
CASSERTESYEQYF,TGTGCCAGCAGTGAACGGACTGAATCCTACGAGCAGTACTTC,TRBV2,TRBJ2-7,.,.
CASSLFGGSGNTIYF,TGTGCCAGCAGTCTTTTCGGGGGCTCTGGAAACACCATATATTTT,TRBV2,TRBJ1-3,.,few
CASSVDAAVNYGYTF,TGTGCCAGTAGTGTGGACGCGGCCGTTAACTATGGCTACACCTTC,TRBV19,TRBJ1-2,.,.
CASSRLEGVAFF,TGTGCCAGCAGCCGCCTAGAAGGGGTAGCTTTCTTT,TRBV3-1/TRBV3-2,TRBJ1-1,.,.
CASSLYPRGGETQYF,TGTGCCAGCAGCTTATACCCGCGGGGGGGAGAGACCCAGTACTTC,TRBV7-8,TRBJ2-5,TRBD2,.
CAIGRTDSYEQYF,TGTGCCATCGGTAGGACGGACAGCTACGAGCAGTACTTC,TRBV10-3,TRBJ2-7,.,.
CASSEMRTGGREQYF,TGTGCCAGCAGTGAAATGAGGACAGGGGGCCGCGAGCAGTACTTC,TRBV2,TRBJ2-7,TRBD1,.
CASSRNRRGSYTF,TGTGCCAGCAGCCGAAACCGACGGGGGAGCTACACCTTC,TRBV11-2,TRBJ1-2,.,few
CASSLVTGQNTEAFF,TGTGCCAGCAGCTTGGTTACCGGCCAGAACACTGAAGCTTTCTTT,TRBV5-6,TRBJ1-1,.,.
CASSLVTDGNTIYF,TGCGCCAGCAGCTTGGTCACAGACGGAAACACCATATATTTT,TRBV5-1,TRBJ1-3,.,.
CASSQAGRGRNSPLHF,TGCGCCAGCAGCCAAGCGGGTCGGGGCCGTAATTCACCCCTCCACTTT,TRBV4-1,TRBJ1-6,.,.
CASRMVAGLFNEQFF,TGTGCCAGCAGGATGGTAGCGGGATTGTTCAATGAGCAGTTCTTC,TRBV28,TRBJ2-1,TRBD2,.
CASSLMGYEQYF,TGTGCCAGCAGTCTGATGGGGTACGAGCAGTACTTC,TRBV5-4,TRBJ2-7,.,.
CASSIGQPNQPQHF,TGTGCCAGTAGTATCGGACAGCCTAATCAGCCCCAGCATTTT,TRBV19,TRBJ1-5,.,.
CASSLPGDYGYTF,TGCGCCAGCAGCTTACCGGGGGACTATGGCTACACCTTC,TRBV5-1,TRBJ1-2,.,.
CASSEASSGGAFRETQYF,TGTGCCAGCAGTGAAGCTTCCAGCGGGGGGGCCTTTAGGGAGACCCAGTACTTC,TRBV6-1,TRBJ2-5,TRBD2,.
CASSWRDRAYEQYF,TGTGCCAGCAGCTGGCGGGACAGGGCATACGAGCAGTACTTC,TRBV3-1/TRBV3-2,TRBJ2-7,TRBD1,.
CATSDPNEGLGEKLFF,TGTGCCACCAGTGACCCGAATGAGGGGCTAGGTGAAAAACTGTTTTTT,TRBV24-1,TRBJ1-4,.,.
CASSIAGGPVEQFF,TGTGCCAGTAGTATAGCGGGAGGGCCGGTTGAGCAGTTCTTC,TRBV19,TRBJ2-1,TRBD2,.
CASTVGTTNYGYTF,TGCGCCAGCACCGTCGGGACAACTAACTATGGCTACACCTTC,TRBV5-1,TRBJ1-2,.,.
CASSQVAGTGSTYEQYF,TGTGCCAGCAGCCAAGTAGCCGGGACAGGTAGCACCTACGAGCAGTACTTC,TRBV4-2,TRBJ2-7,TRBD1,.
CASSYAASWGVQYNEQFF,TGTGCCAGCAGTTACGCTGCCAGTTGGGGGGTTCAATACAATGAGCAGTTCTTC,TRBV6-2/TRBV6-3,TRBJ2-1,.,.
CASRQSASNTIYF,TGTGCCAGCAGGCAATCCGCCTCAAACACCATATATTTT,TRBV12-3/TRBV12-4,TRBJ1-3,.,.
CASSPGTGGDQPQHF,TGTGCCAGCAGTCCCGGGACAGGTGGAGATCAGCCCCAGCATTTT,TRBV27,TRBJ1-5,TRBD1,.
CASSLSSGGQEFF,TGTGCCAGCAGTTTATCTTCGGGAGGGCAGGAGTTCTTC,TRBV12-3/TRBV12-4,TRBJ2-1,TRBD2,.
CASSLALVPTETQYF,TGTGCCAGCAGCTTGGCCCTTGTCCCCACCGAGACCCAGTACTTC,TRBV5-8,TRBJ2-5,.,.
CSVGFLGNTEAFF,TGCAGCGTTGGATTCTTGGGGAACACTGAAGCTTTCTTT,TRBV29-1,TRBJ1-1,.,.
CASSFTGGRTEAFF,TGTGCCAGCAGTTTTACAGGGGGTAGGACTGAAGCTTTCTTT,TRBV28,TRBJ1-1,TRBD1,.
CASSAFGGKLFF,TGTGCCAGCAGCGCCTTTGGGGGAAAACTGTTTTTT,TRBV5-6,TRBJ1-4,.,.
CASRGTSGGPSYEQYF,TGTGCCAGCAGGGGGACTAGCGGGGGGCCCTCCTACGAGCAGTACTTC,TRBV28,TRBJ2-7,TRBD2,.
CASSVDSVETQYF,TGTGCCAGCAGCGTGGACAGCGTCGAGACCCAGTACTTC,TRBV2,TRBJ2-5,.,.
CASSPRLTDTQYF,TGTGCCAGCAGCCCGAGACTCACAGATACGCAGTATTTT,TRBV4-2,TRBJ2-3,.,.
CASSHGTVNTEAFF,TGTGCCAGCAGCCACGGGACAGTGAACACTGAAGCTTTCTTT,TRBV3-1/TRBV3-2,TRBJ1-1,TRBD1,.
CASSASGQLNTEAFF,TGCGCCAGCAGCGCCTCAGGGCAGCTGAACACTGAAGCTTTCTTT,TRBV5-1,TRBJ1-1,.,.
CASRARGGTDTQYF,TGTGCCAGCAGGGCGCGGGGGGGCACAGATACGCAGTATTTT,TRBV3-1/TRBV3-2,TRBJ2-3,TRBD2,.
CAWQLSAYQTAQYF,TGTGCCTGGCAACTTAGCGCGTATCAGACGGCGCAGTATTTT,TRBV30,TRBJ2-3,.,.
CASSEAGQGVYSNQPQHF,TGTGCCAGCAGTGAAGCCGGACAGGGGGTATATAGCAATCAGCCCCAGCATTTT,TRBV6-1,TRBJ1-5,TRBD1,.